This T cell receptor beta chain was documented in a study of regulatory T cells in long-lasting Graves disease. General study findings and limits: It was in persistent disease that TRBV28, TRBJ1-2 and TRBJ2-5 were favored. Few sampled subjects may have lowered accuracy.

The V and J ends lost 5 bases and 1 base respectively, with 17 bases between them. Germline V gene lookup returns CDR1 LNHDA and CDR2 SQIVND (reference sequence). The CDR3 runs to 16 residues. Libraries of TCR beta came from iRepertoire HTBI primers plus Arm-PCR of CDR3 regions. TCRdb reprocessed the multiplex PCR reads via MiXCR and lists one record per CDR3 protein. The profile shows roughly 400,000 distinct CDR3 sequences, around 20% of them singletons. Time point noted: persistent/refractory GD, antithyroid drugs over 5 years with positive TRAb. PBMC-extracted RNA yielded the TCR library. The patients were drawn from one endocrinology department in Xi'an, China. In the case of this clonotype: Its antigen remains unknown.

The source material was peripheral blood mononuclear cells (PBMCs), sampled when the disease was refractory, from a patient treated with antithyroid drugs. This receptor was obtained from a female donor with Graves disease. The rearrangement uses TRBV19 and TRBJ2-5; D not certain. CDR3 residues: CASSAPPGAGQETQYF. The CDR3 coding sequence is TGTGCCAGTAGTGCCCCCCCAGGAGCCGGCCAAGAGACCCAGTACTTC. The whole variable domain, filled in from reference TRBV19 and TRBJ2-5, reads DGGITQSPKYLFRKEGQNVTLSCEQNLNHDAMYWYRQDPGQGLRLIYYSQIVNDFQKGDIAEGYSVSREKKESFPLTVTSAQKNPTAFYLCASSAPPGAGQETQYFGPGTRLLVL.